This T cell receptor (beta chain) was documented in a study of regulatory T cells in long-lasting Graves disease. Sample time point: newly diagnosed GD, antithyroid drugs for less than 3 months. Making the TCR library involved RNA that had been extracted from PBMCs. This clonotype occurred many times. The trim removed 3 bases at V and 4 bases at J, leaving 9 bases unmatched. The CDR3 is made up of 16 amino acids. iRepertoire HTBI primers and Arm-PCR of CDR3 regions built TCR beta libraries. One entry per CDR3 protein results from TCRdb running MiXCR on the multiplex PCR reads. The sample shows about 450,000 distinct CDR3 sequences, roughly 15% of them seen only once. A further study also used this sample, focusing on T cells in Graves' hyperthyroidism and ophthalmopathy.

The genes are TRBV12-3 or TRBV12-4 and TRBJ2-3; 8 bases align to TRBD1. This TCR was sampled from a woman aged 25 to 39 with Graves disease. The specimen comprised peripheral blood mononuclear cells (PBMCs), sampled at new diagnosis, from a patient treated with antithyroid drugs. DNA of the CDR3: TGTGCCAGCAGTTTCCCCACAGGACAGGGCCCAGATACGCAGTATTTT. It is translated as CASSFPTGQGPDTQYF.